Given below is one T cell receptor (beta chain) in context. This sample was taken from a study of blood T cell repertoires in COVID-19. Whole-study context: COVID-19 samples collected from the United States, Italy and Spain covered acute and convalescent phases. PBMCs, B-cell-depleted T cells, or T cells provided the cDNA or gDNA that made up the material.

The Seattle patients, enrolled during active infection, were followed longitudinally. Trimming pared 3 bases from V and 9 bases from J, leaving 6 bases between. This CDR3 has 12 amino acids. Original methodology: Nucleated cell counts were estimated from reference gene primer amplification. Clones were read by immunoSEQ multiplex PCR, and TCRdb kept only the in-frame ones, dropping some. V and J calls and clone size are copied from that table; D and trimming were computed from the DNA. The sample includes roughly 350,000 clones, 88% seen only once; the top ten take approximately 7.4%. This chain uses TRBV12-3 or TRBV12-4 with TRBJ1-6; D is unclear. The clonotype comes from a woman aged 65 to 85 with COVID-19, enrolled during active disease. Sequenced material: peripheral blood. DNA of the CDR3: TGTGCCAGCAGTTTGCGGGGTTCACCCCTCCACTTT. Translating it yields CASSLRGSPLHF.